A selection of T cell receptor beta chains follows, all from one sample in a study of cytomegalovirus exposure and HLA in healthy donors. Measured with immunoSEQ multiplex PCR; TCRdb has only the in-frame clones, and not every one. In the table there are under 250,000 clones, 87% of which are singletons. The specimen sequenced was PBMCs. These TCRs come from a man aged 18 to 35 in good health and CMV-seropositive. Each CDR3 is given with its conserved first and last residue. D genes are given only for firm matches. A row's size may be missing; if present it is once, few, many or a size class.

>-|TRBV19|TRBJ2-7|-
CASSIVTGTYEQYF
TGTGCCAGTAGTATTGTGACAGGTACCTACGAGCAGTACTTC
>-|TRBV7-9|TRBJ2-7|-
CASSLALRGTEQYF
TGTGCCAGCAGCTTAGCGCTGAGGGGAACCGAGCAGTACTTC
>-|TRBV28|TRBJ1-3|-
CASSPGASRVTIYF
TGTGCCAGCAGCCCTGGGGCCTCTCGGGTAACCATATATTTT
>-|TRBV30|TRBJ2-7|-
CAWSGLGPQYF
TGTGCCTGGAGTGGCTTAGGGCCACAGTACTTC
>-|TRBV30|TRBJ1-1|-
CAWSRANTEAFF
TGTGCCTGGAGTAGGGCTAACACTGAAGCTTTCTTT
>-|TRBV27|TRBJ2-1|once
CASSLSGALRSYNEQFF
TGTGCCAGCAGTTTATCGGGAGCCCTGAGGTCCTACAATGAGCAGTTCTTC
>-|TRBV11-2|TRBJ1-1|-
CASSRQLNTEAFF
TGTGCCAGCAGCAGACAGTTGAACACTGAAGCTTTCTTT
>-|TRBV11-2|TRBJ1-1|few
CASSSEWTAGRTEAFF
TGTGCCAGCAGCTCGGAATGGACAGCCGGTCGCACTGAAGCTTTCTTT
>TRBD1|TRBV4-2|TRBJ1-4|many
CASSQGGQVAEKLFF
TGTGCCAGCAGCCAAGGAGGACAGGTGGCTGAAAAACTGTTTTTT
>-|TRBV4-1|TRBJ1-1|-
CASSQVLFRASNTEAFF
TGCGCCAGCAGCCAAGTACTTTTCAGGGCTTCCAACACTGAAGCTTTCTTT
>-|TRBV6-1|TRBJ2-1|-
CASSEGEGGYNEQFF
TGTGCCAGCAGTGAAGGCGAGGGGGGATACAATGAGCAGTTCTTC
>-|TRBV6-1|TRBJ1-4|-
CASTGGGSRVKLFF
TGTGCCAGCACCGGCGGGGGGTCCAGGGTAAAACTGTTTTTT
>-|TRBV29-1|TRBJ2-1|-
CSVHGEGGLLGYEQFF
TGCAGCGTCCATGGGGAGGGGGGCCTCCTCGGGTATGAGCAGTTCTTC
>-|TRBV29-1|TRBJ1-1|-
CSVDPYTEAFF
TGCAGCGTAGATCCGTACACTGAAGCTTTCTTT
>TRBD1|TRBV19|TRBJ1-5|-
CATNPRGQGMYSNQPQHF
TGTGCCACCAACCCCCGGGGACAGGGGATGTATAGCAATCAGCCCCAGCATTTT
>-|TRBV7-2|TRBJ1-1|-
CASSLGRMNTEAFF
TGTGCCAGCAGCTTGGGCAGGATGAACACTGAAGCTTTCTTT
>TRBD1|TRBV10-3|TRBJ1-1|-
CAISDTGTGATEAFF
TGTGCCATCAGTGACACCGGGACAGGGGCCACTGAAGCTTTCTTT
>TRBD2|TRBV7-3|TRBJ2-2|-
CASSLIVRGGPSGELFF
TGTGCCAGCAGCTTAATAGTCCGGGGAGGGCCAAGCGGGGAGCTGTTTTTT
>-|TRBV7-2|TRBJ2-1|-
CASSRENAYNEQFF
TGTGCCAGCAGCCGCGAAAACGCGTACAATGAGCAGTTCTTC
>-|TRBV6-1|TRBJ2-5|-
CASSGIGVEETQYF
TGTGCCAGCAGTGGAATAGGGGTTGAAGAGACCCAGTACTTC
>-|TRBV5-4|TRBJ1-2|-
CASSTDWDGYTF
TGTGCCAGCAGTACCGACTGGGATGGCTACACCTTC
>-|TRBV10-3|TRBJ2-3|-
CAISEGRGADTQYF
TGTGCCATCAGTGAGGGTAGGGGAGCAGATACGCAGTATTTT
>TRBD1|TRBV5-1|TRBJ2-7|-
CASSSGTGVYEQYF
TGCGCCAGCAGCTCCGGGACAGGGGTATACGAGCAGTACTTC
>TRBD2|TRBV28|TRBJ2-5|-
CASTPPPGRGTQETAQYF
TGTGCCAGCACCCCGCCCCCGGGGAGGGGCACCCAAGAGACGGCCCAGTACTTC
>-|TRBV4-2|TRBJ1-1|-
CASSQEDRGSTEAFF
TGTGCCAGCAGCCAAGAGGATCGGGGGTCTACTGAAGCTTTCTTT
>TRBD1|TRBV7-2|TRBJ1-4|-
CASRPPGQGLEKLFF
TGTGCCAGCAGGCCTCCGGGACAGGGGTTGGAAAAACTGTTTTTT
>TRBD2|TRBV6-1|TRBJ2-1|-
CASSDGSGYHSYNEQFF
TGTGCCAGCAGTGATGGTAGCGGGTATCACTCCTACAATGAGCAGTTCTTC
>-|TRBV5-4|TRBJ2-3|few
CASSLVKGFPDTQYF
TGTGCCAGCAGCTTGGTAAAGGGCTTCCCAGATACGCAGTATTTT
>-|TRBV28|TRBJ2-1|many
CASSPQGFLAHQTWNEQFF
TGTGCCAGCAGTCCCCAGGGTTTCCTAGCCCACCAAACATGGAATGAGCAGTTCTTC
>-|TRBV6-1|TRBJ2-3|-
CASSPGFSTDTQYF
TGTGCCAGCAGTCCCGGGTTTAGCACAGATACGCAGTATTTT
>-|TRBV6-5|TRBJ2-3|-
CASSYSRASTDTQYF
TGTGCCAGCAGTTACTCGCGGGCGAGCACAGATACGCAGTATTTT
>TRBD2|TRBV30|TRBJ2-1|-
CAWTLLAGYNEQFF
TGTGCCTGGACTCTTCTAGCGGGATACAATGAGCAGTTCTTC
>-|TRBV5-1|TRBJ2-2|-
CASSFVHVAGELFF
TGCGCCAGCAGCTTCGTCCATGTAGCCGGGGAGCTGTTTTTT
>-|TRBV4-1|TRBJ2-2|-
CASSRLGSVGPGELFF
TGCGCCAGCAGCCGGCTCGGGAGTGTGGGTCCCGGGGAGCTGTTTTTT
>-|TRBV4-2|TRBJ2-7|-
CASSQSGEGYEQYF
TGTGCCAGCAGCCAATCAGGGGAGGGATACGAGCAGTACTTC
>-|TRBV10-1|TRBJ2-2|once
CASSESPDNTGELFF
TGCGCCAGCAGTGAGTCCCCGGACAACACCGGGGAGCTGTTTTTT
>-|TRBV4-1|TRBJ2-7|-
CASSLQGTSLNYEQYF
TGCGCCAGCAGCCTTCAAGGTACGTCGTTGAACTACGAGCAGTACTTC
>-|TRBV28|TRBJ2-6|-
CASSPQGDGANVLTF
TGTGCCAGCAGTCCACAGGGAGATGGGGCCAACGTCCTGACTTTC
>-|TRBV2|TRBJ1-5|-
CASSALASPQHF
TGTGCCAGCAGTGCCCTCGCCTCGCCCCAGCATTTT
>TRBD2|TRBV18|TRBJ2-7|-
CASSRAGVGTARGYEQYF
TGTGCCAGCTCACGAGCGGGAGTTGGGACGGCGAGGGGCTACGAGCAGTACTTC
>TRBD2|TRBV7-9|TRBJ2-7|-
CASSRAGSPYEQYF
TGTGCCAGCAGCCGAGCGGGATCCCCCTACGAGCAGTACTTC
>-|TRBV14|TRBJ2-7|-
CASSRIDMTYEQYF
TGTGCCAGCAGCCGCATAGACATGACCTACGAGCAGTACTTC
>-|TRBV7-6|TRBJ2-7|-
CASSSTSGEQYF
TGTGCCAGCAGCTCCACCTCTGGGGAGCAGTACTTC
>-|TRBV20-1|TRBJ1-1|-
CSARKDTEAFF
TGCAGTGCTCGAAAGGACACTGAAGCTTTCTTT
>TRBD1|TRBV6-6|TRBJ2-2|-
CASSYTTGAGELFF
TGTGCCAGCAGTTACACGACAGGGGCCGGGGAGCTGTTTTTT
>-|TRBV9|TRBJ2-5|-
CASSRVAARETQYF
TGTGCCAGCAGCCGGGTAGCGGCCCGAGAGACCCAGTACTTC
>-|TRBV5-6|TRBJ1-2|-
CASSLQGNYGYTF
TGTGCCAGCAGCCTACAGGGCAACTATGGCTACACCTTC
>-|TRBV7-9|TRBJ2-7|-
CASSLSGSTYEQYF
TGTGCCAGCAGCTTGAGCGGATCCACCTACGAGCAGTACTTC